These T cell receptor beta chains were read from a single sample in a study of metastatic and nonmetastatic thyroid tumors. Through MiXCR, TCRdb re-clonotyped the PCR reads. Counted here are 60,000 to 75,000 clones, approximately 4% occurring once; the ten biggest clones make up about 22%. Specimen: blood. Source of these receptors: a female donor with papillary thyroid cancer or a benign thyroid nodule (not recorded which). Some clones in this sample may be carry-over from other donors' samples. Both conserved end residues are part of each CDR3. The order of the fields is CDR3 protein, CDR3 DNA, clone size, D gene, J gene, V gene. The D gene is left open where the match is weak. A clone size is listed for some rows: how often the clone was seen (once, few, many), or a class if it is expanded.

CDR3: CASSAGGTVVVLDGQFF
DNA: TGCGCCAGCAGCGCGGGAGGGACAGTGGTGGTTCTGGATGGGCAGTTCTTC
size: NA
D: TRBD2
J: TRBJ2-1
V: TRBV5-1

CDR3: CASSTSGRKYF
DNA: TGTGCCAGCAGTACTAGCGGAAGAAAGTACTTC
size: many
D: TRBD2
J: TRBJ2-7
V: TRBV6-2/TRBV6-3

CDR3: CASSLFGQGAGGYTF
DNA: TGTGCCAGCAGCTTATTTGGACAGGGGGCAGGAGGCTACACCTTC
size: many
D: TRBD1
J: TRBJ1-2
V: TRBV5-6

CDR3: CASSYHGDVGNQPQHF
DNA: TGTGCCAGCAGTTACCATGGGGACGTCGGCAATCAGCCCCAGCATTTT
size: few
D: NA
J: TRBJ1-5
V: TRBV6-5

CDR3: CAWSVQGSEAFF
DNA: TGTGCCTGGAGTGTACAAGGCAGTGAAGCTTTCTTT
size: few
D: NA
J: TRBJ1-1
V: TRBV30

CDR3: CASSPLGGRNSPPHF
DNA: TGTGCCAGCAGTCCCCTCGGGGGGCGTAATTCACCCCCCCACTTT
size: NA
D: NA
J: TRBJ1-6
V: TRBV28

CDR3: CASSEASALAGGFNEQFF
DNA: TGTGCCAGCAGTGAAGCGAGTGCACTAGCGGGAGGTTTCAATGAGCAGTTCTTC
size: NA
D: TRBD2
J: TRBJ2-1
V: TRBV6-1

CDR3: CSASPWGEAGNTIYF
DNA: TGCAGTGCTTCTCCTTGGGGGGAAGCTGGAAACACCATATATTTT
size: many
D: NA
J: TRBJ1-3
V: TRBV20-1

CDR3: CSAKGGGGDTGELFF
DNA: TGCAGTGCAAAAGGGGGGGGCGGGGACACCGGGGAGCTGTTTTTT
size: many
D: NA
J: TRBJ2-2
V: TRBV20-1

CDR3: CASSYMGGPYEQYF
DNA: TGTGCCAGCAGTTACATGGGGGGGCCCTACGAGCAGTACTTC
size: many
D: NA
J: TRBJ2-7
V: TRBV6-1

CDR3: CASRTSTGGRSPLHF
DNA: TGTGCCAGCAGAACCTCGACAGGAGGGCGGTCACCCCTCCACTTT
size: medium-sized
D: NA
J: TRBJ1-6
V: TRBV6-1

CDR3: CASSDGGLAGRGAYNEQFF
DNA: TGCGCCAGCAGTGACGGGGGACTAGCGGGAAGGGGGGCCTACAATGAGCAGTTCTTC
size: many
D: TRBD2
J: TRBJ2-1
V: TRBV10-2

CDR3: CASSLASRGGPNEQFF
DNA: TGTGCCAGCAGCTTAGCCTCACGGGGGGGGCCGAATGAGCAGTTCTTC
size: many
D: TRBD2
J: TRBJ2-1
V: TRBV13

CDR3: CASSVRGWTGIQPLHF
DNA: TGTGCCAGCAGTGTCAGAGGTTGGACAGGGATTCAACCCCTCCACTTT
size: NA
D: TRBD1
J: TRBJ1-6
V: TRBV6-1

CDR3: CASSPPKGATGELFF
DNA: TGTGCCAGCAGCCCGCCCAAGGGTGCTACCGGGGAGCTGTTTTTT
size: many
D: NA
J: TRBJ2-2
V: TRBV5-4

CDR3: CASSPRDWSTGELFF
DNA: TGTGCCAGCAGCCCCCGGGACTGGTCCACCGGGGAGCTGTTTTTT
size: many
D: NA
J: TRBJ2-2
V: TRBV7-6

CDR3: CSADPSTDTQYF
DNA: TGCAGCGCGGACCCTAGCACAGATACGCAGTATTTT
size: many
D: NA
J: TRBJ2-3
V: TRBV29-1

CDR3: CSASAGTSGYNEQFF
DNA: TGCAGTGCTAGCGCCGGGACTAGCGGCTACAATGAGCAGTTCTTC
size: medium-sized
D: TRBD2
J: TRBJ2-1
V: TRBV20-1

CDR3: CAWSMGGGQPQHF
DNA: TGTGCCTGGAGTATGGGGGGCGGTCAGCCCCAGCATTTT
size: few
D: NA
J: TRBJ1-5
V: TRBV30

CDR3: CASRKQGAQGQPQHF
DNA: TGTGCCAGCAGAAAACAGGGGGCGCAGGGACAGCCCCAGCATTTT
size: many
D: TRBD1
J: TRBJ1-5
V: TRBV28

CDR3: CASSYSSGLNEKLFF
DNA: TGTGCCAGCAGTTACTCATCGGGTCTAAATGAAAAACTGTTTTTT
size: many
D: NA
J: TRBJ1-4
V: TRBV6-6

CDR3: CASTLTGGGLIGYGYTF
DNA: TGTGCCAGCACCCTAACAGGGGGAGGGCTTATTGGCTATGGCTACACCTTC
size: NA
D: TRBD1
J: TRBJ1-2
V: TRBV7-9

CDR3: CASSLEQPEQFF
DNA: TGTGCCAGCAGCTTAGAACAGCCCGAGCAGTTCTTC
size: few
D: NA
J: TRBJ2-1
V: TRBV7-9

CDR3: CASSPGRGLDTQYF
DNA: TGTGCCAGCAGTCCCGGGCGGGGGCTTGATACGCAGTATTTT
size: few
D: NA
J: TRBJ2-3
V: TRBV6-1

CDR3: CASSIEGTGGSNEQFF
DNA: TGTGCCAGTAGTATAGAGGGAACAGGGGGCTCTAATGAGCAGTTCTTC
size: many
D: TRBD1
J: TRBJ2-1
V: TRBV19

CDR3: CASSLGGSGGYSF
DNA: TGTGCCAGCAGCTTGGGAGGGAGCGGTGGCTACAGCTTC
size: NA
D: NA
J: TRBJ1-2
V: TRBV27

CDR3: CASRRGTSVSSSYEQYF
DNA: TGTGCCAGCAGAAGGGGGACTAGCGTTTCAAGCTCCTACGAGCAGTACTTC
size: many
D: TRBD2
J: TRBJ2-7
V: TRBV11-3

CDR3: CATSPGRRNTEAFF
DNA: TGTGCCACCTCGCCAGGGCGAAGGAACACTGAAGCTTTCTTT
size: many
D: NA
J: TRBJ1-1
V: TRBV27

CDR3: CASSPRHGQWSNEQFF
DNA: TGTGCCAGCAGTCCCAGACATGGCCAATGGTCCAATGAGCAGTTCTTC
size: NA
D: NA
J: TRBJ2-1
V: TRBV12-3/TRBV12-4

CDR3: CASDEQVYEQYF
DNA: TGCGCCAGCGACGAACAGGTGTACGAGCAGTACTTC
size: NA
D: NA
J: TRBJ2-7
V: TRBV2

CDR3: CASSYGGAEYNEQFF
DNA: TGTGCCAGCAGTTACGGGGGGGCCGAATACAATGAGCAGTTCTTC
size: few
D: NA
J: TRBJ2-1
V: TRBV6-5

CDR3: CASSPHQGLGNEQFF
DNA: TGTGCCAGCTCACCACATCAGGGACTGGGCAATGAGCAGTTCTTC
size: many
D: NA
J: TRBJ2-1
V: TRBV18

CDR3: CASSPVGSGSDTQYF
DNA: TGTGCCAGCTCACCGGTTGGGAGTGGGTCAGATACGCAGTATTTT
size: NA
D: NA
J: TRBJ2-3
V: TRBV18

CDR3: CASSPRTTNEKLFF
DNA: TGTGCCAGCAGCCCCCGGACAACTAATGAAAAACTGTTTTTT
size: few
D: NA
J: TRBJ1-4
V: TRBV12-3/TRBV12-4

CDR3: CASSLDGRPNEKLFF
DNA: TGCGCCAGCAGCTTGGACGGCAGGCCAAATGAAAAACTGTTTTTT
size: few
D: NA
J: TRBJ1-4
V: TRBV5-1

CDR3: CASTRPNMNTEAFF
DNA: TGTGCCAGTACACGACCGAATATGAACACTGAAGCTTTCTTT
size: many
D: NA
J: TRBJ1-1
V: TRBV19

CDR3: CSADDRRGYTF
DNA: TGCAGTGCCGATGACAGACGGGGCTACACCTTC
size: many
D: NA
J: TRBJ1-2
V: TRBV20-1

CDR3: CASSLNPPLEQFF
DNA: TGTGCCAGCAGCTTAAATCCCCCGCTGGAGCAGTTCTTC
size: many
D: NA
J: TRBJ2-1
V: TRBV7-3

CDR3: CSALSAGTDTQYF
DNA: TGCAGTGCCCTCTCGGCGGGCACAGATACGCAGTATTTT
size: many
D: NA
J: TRBJ2-3
V: TRBV20-1

CDR3: CSRPCDRGTTDEQYF
DNA: TGTTCTCGTCCATGCGACAGGGGGACGACGGACGAGCAGTACTTC
size: few
D: TRBD1
J: TRBJ2-7
V: TRBV28

CDR3: CASSGQVETQYF
DNA: TGTGCCAGCAGCGGACAAGTAGAGACCCAGTACTTC
size: many
D: NA
J: TRBJ2-5
V: TRBV7-8

CDR3: CASSFEPRDSYYGYTF
DNA: TGTGCCAGCAGTTTTGAACCTCGGGACAGCTATTATGGCTACACCTTC
size: many
D: TRBD1
J: TRBJ1-2
V: TRBV28

CDR3: CASSSGDSRTEAFF
DNA: TGTGCCAGCAGTTCTGGGGACAGTCGGACTGAAGCTTTCTTT
size: few
D: TRBD1
J: TRBJ1-1
V: TRBV27

CDR3: CASSHDIVGEKLFF
DNA: TGTGCCAGCAGTCACGACATCGTCGGAGAAAAACTGTTTTTT
size: many
D: NA
J: TRBJ1-4
V: TRBV11-2

CDR3: CSARGTANSGNTIYF
DNA: TGCAGTGCTAGAGGGACTGCTAACTCTGGAAACACCATATATTTT
size: many
D: NA
J: TRBJ1-3
V: TRBV20-1

CDR3: CASSPGRITSHEQFF
DNA: TGTGCCAGCAGCCCTGGTCGCATAACCTCACATGAGCAGTTCTTC
size: many
D: NA
J: TRBJ2-1
V: TRBV7-8

CDR3: CSARFGPVRELFF
DNA: TGCAGTGCTAGATTCGGACCAGTCAGGGAGCTGTTTTTT
size: many
D: NA
J: TRBJ2-2
V: TRBV20-1

CDR3: CASSSTEGAHRRHYGYTF
DNA: TGTGCCAGCAGTTCCACCGAGGGGGCGCACCGCCGGCACTATGGCTACACCTTC
size: many
D: TRBD1
J: TRBJ1-2
V: TRBV6-1

CDR3: CASSLGQNYYGYTF
DNA: TGTGCCAGCAGTTTGGGACAGAACTACTATGGCTACACCTTC
size: few
D: TRBD1
J: TRBJ1-2
V: TRBV6-2/TRBV6-3

CDR3: CSARHQFSGNTIYF
DNA: TGCAGTGCTAGGCACCAGTTCTCTGGAAACACCATATATTTT
size: many
D: NA
J: TRBJ1-3
V: TRBV20-1

CDR3: CASSPHGTDTQYF
DNA: TGTGCCAGCAGCCCCCATGGCACAGATACGCAGTATTTT
size: many
D: NA
J: TRBJ2-3
V: TRBV11-3

CDR3: CASRQIGLPSYEQYF
DNA: TGTGCCAGCAGGCAAATTGGACTTCCCTCCTACGAGCAGTACTTC
size: many
D: NA
J: TRBJ2-7
V: TRBV7-9

CDR3: CASSTIRDSFPQYF
DNA: TGCGCCAGCAGCACTATTCGGGACAGCTTCCCGCAGTACTTC
size: NA
D: TRBD1
J: TRBJ2-7
V: TRBV4-1

CDR3: CATSDNRGRQETQYF
DNA: TGTGCCACCAGTGATAACCGGGGCCGCCAAGAGACCCAGTACTTC
size: many
D: NA
J: TRBJ2-5
V: TRBV24-1